The subject of this entry is one TCR beta chain. Antigen: not known. Profiling relied on immunoSEQ multiplex PCR, and the TCRdb table lists in-frame clones only, not all of them. The repertoire holds around 69,000 clones, with about 86% as singletons. This sample was taken from a study of OX40 agonist ivuxolimab in advanced cancers. Across the whole study: Ivuxolimab, an antibody that agonizes OX40 (CD134), was administered to the patients. All patients had ivuxolimab intravenously every 2 weeks at 0.01 to 10 mg/kg. The eligibility criteria allowed prior anti-PD-1, anti-PD-L1 or anti-CTLA-4 therapy, and about 40% had some. Study-wide findings and caveats: CD8+ T cells were the subset that, on average, had more expanded clones than CD4+.

The starting material was CD4+ or CD8+ T cells sorted from blood, obtained in a trial of the OX40 agonist ivuxolimab. The origin of this receptor is an adult with an advanced solid tumor such as melanoma, head and neck, liver or kidney cancer.

CDR3 sequence reads: CASSLQGTDTQYF. As DNA, the CDR3 is TGTGCCAGCAGTTTACAGGGGACCGATACGCAGTATTTT. The rearrangement joins TRBV6-1 to TRBJ2-3; 7 nucleotides align to TRBD1. Germline CDR1 and CDR2: MNHNS and SASEGT. The junction had 5 bases not matched to a gene; V was cut back by 5 bases and J by 6 bases. CDR3 length equals 13 residues.